Listed below are T cell receptor beta chains from one sample, sequenced in a study of blood T cells in healthy people across ages. TCRdb used MiXCR to reprocess the 5' RACE reads, holding one entry per CDR3 protein. The repertoire consists of under 850,000 distinct CDR3 sequences, with under 40% occurring once and the leading ten covering 10% to 15%. The material sequenced was blood. These receptors were obtained from a man aged 18-30 years in good health. Both conserved end residues are trimmed from each CDR3. Fields, in order: V gene, J gene, CDR3 protein.

TRBV10-3	TRBJ2-2	AITSQGELF
TRBV12-3/TRBV12-4	TRBJ2-5	ASSFYRGQETQY
TRBV10-3	TRBJ1-6	AISGRPNSPLH
TRBV3-1	TRBJ2-7	ASSQGVRAYEQY
TRBV2	TRBJ1-6	ASTTTLQAASPLH
TRBV30	TRBJ2-3	AWTPGTGADTQY
TRBV7-2	TRBJ1-3	ASSSRGYSGNTIY
TRBV5-1	TRBJ2-1	ASSADRGFFNEQF
TRBV7-2	TRBJ2-1	ASSLLVSYNEQF
TRBV12-3/TRBV12-4	TRBJ1-1	ASSLSPGQGMAF
TRBV18	-	ASSLPGQGRYEQY